Each of the 18 T cell receptor beta chains below was sequenced from the same sample in a study of low-dose radiotherapy and immunotherapy resistance in tumors. cDNA synthesis used a TRAV/TRBV-specific primer set for both chains. Amplification of TCRs used a constant-region primer and V-primer adapter for roughly 18 PCR cycles. TCRdb analysed the reads with MiXCR anew, one entry per CDR3 protein. Of roughly 100,000 distinct CDR3 sequences detected, 20% to 25% appear once; the ten largest clones hold around 13%. Sample time point: after trial treatment. Regarding treatment: LDRT plus nivolumab, ipilimumab, low-dose cyclophosphamide and aspirin (RACIN trial). Sample: PBMCs, taken after low-dose radiotherapy plus immunotherapy. These receptors came from a female donor with ovarian cancer.

The table lists this clonotype with many counts. The V call is TRBV5-1, the J call TRBJ1-5; 7 nucleotides agree with TRBD1. There are 13 residues in the CDR3. Germline V gene lookup returns CDR1 SGHRS and CDR2 YFSETQ. V shed 4 bases and J 7 bases; nucleotides not matched to a gene: 5. The CDR3 spells CASSEGQRQPQHF. In DNA, the CDR3 is TGCGCCAGCAGCGAGGGACAGAGGCAGCCCCAGCATTTT. The whole variable domain, remainder taken from reference TRBV5-1 and TRBJ1-5, is KAGVTQTPRYLIKTRGQQVTLSCSPISGHRSVSWYQQTPGQGLQFLFEYFSETQRNKGNFPGRFSGRQFSNSRSEMNVSTLELGDSALYLCASSEGQRQPQHFGDGTRLSIL.

This clonotype was observed at least ten times. The chain couples TRBV29-1 to TRBJ1-1, with 8 bases aligning to TRBD1. The CDR3 covers 15 residues. The germline gives CDR1 SQVTM, CDR2 ANQGSEA. After removal of 7 bases from V and 1 base from J, the junction contained 11 bases not matched to a gene. The CDR3 DNA reads as TGCAGCGGTCTCGACAGGGGCTGGGAGAACACTGAAGCTTTCTTT. Residues: CSGLDRGWENTEAFF. The full variable domain, with the rest looked up from reference TRBV29-1 and TRBJ1-1, is SAVISQKPSRDICQRGTSLTIQCQVDSQVTMMFWYRQQPGQSLTLIATANQGSEATYESGFVIDKFPISRPNLTFSTLTVSNMSPEDSSIYLCSGLDRGWENTEAFFGQGTRLTVV.

This clonotype has a handful of counts. The rearrangement joins TRBV10-3 to TRBJ1-4; no firm D call. The V and J ends lost 7 bases and 8 bases respectively, with 17 bases between them. The CDR3 contains 14 residues. Germline loops: CDR1 ENHRY, CDR2 SYGVKD. The CDR3 is CAINSAGGGEKLFF. The DNA for the CDR3 is TGTGCCATCAATTCTGCCGGAGGAGGAGAAAAACTGTTTTTT.

This rearrangement joins TRBV27 to TRBJ2-7; a weak D match, TRBD2 (6 bases). V lost 0 bases, J lost 2 bases, and 11 bases lay in between. The CDR3 contains 15 residues. Germline CDR1 reads MNHEY; CDR2 reads SMNVEV (reference sequence). CDR3 region: CASSLSPGSPYEQYF. The DNA of the CDR3 is TGTGCCAGCAGTTTATCACCCGGGAGTCCCTACGAGCAGTACTTC.

This clonotype was observed at least ten times. V usage is TRBV9 and J usage is TRBJ2-7; perhaps TRBD1 as D (5 bases). Germline V gene data show CDR1 as SGDLS and CDR2 as YYNGEE. The V and J ends lost 0 bases and 2 bases respectively, with 12 bases between them. CDR3 length equals 15 residues. The CDR3 DNA sequence: TGTGCCAGCAGCGTAGGGGCAGGGCAGGCCTACGAGCAGTACTTC. Residues: CASSVGAGQAYEQYF.

Worth noting for this clonotype: This may come from a read error, since a much larger clone is one base off. This chain connects TRBV5-4 to TRBJ2-1; either TRBD1 or TRBD2 may supply D (5 bases each). The germline V gene has CDR1 SGHNT and CDR2 YYREEE (reference sequence). The germline V and J ends were trimmed by 6 bases and 4 bases, with 17 bases remaining between them. The CDR3 has 15 amino acids. CDR3 nucleotide sequence: TGTGCCAGCAACCCAGACGGGGCCCTTTACAATGAGCAGTTCTTC. Its translation: CASNPDGALYNEQFF.

This clonotype was detected ten times or more. V is TRBV29-1 and J is TRBJ2-1, with 11 nucleotides matching TRBD2. There are 13 residues in the CDR3. V trimming: 4 bases; J trimming: 8 bases; junction bases outside the gene matches: 4. CDR1 and CDR2 from the germline V gene are SQVTM and ANQGSEA. The CDR3 DNA reads as TGCAGCGTTGTAGCGGGGGGGTTCTATGAGCAGTTCTTC. It yields the protein CSVVAGGFYEQFF.

This clonotype was seen ten or more times. This chain links TRBV5-1 with TRBJ2-3; D may be TRBD2 (7 bases). Between the trimmed V and J ends, which lost 0 bases and 6 bases, there was a span of 14 bases. CDR1 is SGHRS and CDR2 is YFSETQ in the germline V gene. The CDR3 runs 15 residues. The CDR3 protein is CASSLEGGGPDTQYF. In nucleotides, the CDR3 is TGCGCCAGCAGCTTGGAAGGGGGGGGCCCCGATACGCAGTATTTT.

Ten or more counts support this clonotype. This chain joins TRBV6-6 and TRBJ2-7; the D gene is possibly TRBD2 (6 bases). V lost 2 bases and J lost 1, with 12 bases in between. Looked up from germline, CDR1 is MNHNY and CDR2 is SVGAGI (reference sequence). CDR3 length: 15 residues. The CDR3: CASSYGGTGSYEQYF. In nucleotides, the CDR3 is TGTGCCAGCAGTTACGGAGGGACGGGGTCCTACGAGCAGTACTTC.

The chain is built from TRBV4-1 and TRBJ1-2; 7 bases are a match to TRBD1. The CDR3 extends over 15 amino acids. Germline assignment: CDR1 MGHRA and CDR2 YSYEKL. The V gene end was trimmed by 5 bases and the J gene end by 4 bases; junction bases not matched to a gene: 10. The CDR3 loop is CASSKGRGQGYGYTF. CDR3 DNA: TGCGCCAGCAGCAAGGGTAGGGGGCAGGGCTATGGCTACACCTTC.

On this clonotype: A far larger clone lies a single base away; this is likely a read error. CDR3 protein: CASAGGLEQYF. CDR3 DNA sequence: TGTGCCAGTGCCGGGGGGCTCGAGCAGTACTTC. The rearrangement uses TRBV19 and TRBJ2-7, with D tentatively TRBD2 (7 bases). The germline V gene has CDR1 LNHDA and CDR2 SQIVND (reference sequence). CDR3 length: 11 residues. V dropped 8 bases and J dropped 6 bases, with 11 bases sitting between them. The full variable domain, completed using reference TRBV19 and TRBJ2-7, is DGGITQSPKYLFRKEGQNVTLSCEQNLNHDAMYWYRQDPGQGLRLIYYSQIVNDFQKGDIAEGYSVSREKKESFPLTVTSAQKNPTAFYLCASAGGLEQYFGPGTRLTVT.

This clonotype has a count of ten or more. The chain uses TRBV12-3 or TRBV12-4 and TRBJ2-4, with no clear D. The CDR3 consists of 14 residues. V lost 3 bases, J lost 4 bases, and 10 bases lay in between. Here the CDR3 DNA reads TGTGCCAGCAGTTTTCCTAGGCGGAAAAACATTCAGTACTTC. Amino acid sequence: CASSFPRRKNIQYF.

This clonotype was picked up many times. The J gene is TRBJ2-5, the V gene TRBV19, with D possibly called TRBD1 or TRBD2 (5 bases each). V was pared by 3 bases and J by 1 base, with 9 bases between. The V gene's germline CDR1 is LNHDA and CDR2 SQIVND (reference sequence). The CDR3 totals 14 residues. The CDR3 sequence is CASSMGTRQETQYF. The CDR3 nucleotides are TGTGCCAGTAGTATGGGGACCCGCCAAGAGACCCAGTACTTC.

In its sample, this clonotype was seen many times. This CDR3 reads CASSLVVRQGGDTQYF. The CDR3 DNA is TGCGCCAGCAGCTTGGTTGTTCGTCAGGGCGGAGATACGCAGTATTTT. The chain employs TRBV5-1 and TRBJ2-3, with a tentative D call TRBD1 (5 bases). The length of the CDR3 is 16 residues. Looked up from germline, CDR1 is SGHRS and CDR2 is YFSETQ. The germline V and J ends were trimmed by 0 bases and 5 bases, with 16 bases remaining between them.

This clonotype occurred many times. CDR3 residues: CASRGGQGRPDTGELFF. As DNA, the CDR3 is TGCGCCAGCAGGGGCGGACAGGGGCGTCCGGACACCGGGGAGCTGTTTTTT. The chain couples TRBV5-1 to TRBJ2-2; 9 positions agree with TRBD1. The CDR3 runs to 17 residues. The germline CDR1 and CDR2 sequences are SGHRS and YFSETQ. V was clipped by 5 bases and J by 3 bases; unmatched bases: 11. The full variable domain, its missing parts supplied by reference TRBV5-1 and TRBJ2-2, is KAGVTQTPRYLIKTRGQQVTLSCSPISGHRSVSWYQQTPGQGLQFLFEYFSETQRNKGNFPGRFSGRQFSNSRSEMNVSTLELGDSALYLCASRGGQGRPDTGELFFGEGSRLTVL.

In its sample, this clonotype was seen many times. The V gene is TRBV5-4, the J gene TRBJ2-7; possible D gene TRBD1, 6 bases. Trimming took 2 bases from V and 5 from J, leaving 20 bases between them. Germline CDR1 SGHNT, CDR2 YYREEE (reference sequence). The CDR3 loop spans 16 amino acids. CDR3 DNA sequence: TGTGCCAGCAGCTTTCCTAGGTTACAGGGCTTCAACGAGCAGTACTTC. This translates into CASSFPRLQGFNEQYF.

This clonotype has ten or more counts. The V and J genes are TRBV14 and TRBJ1-1, with 9 bases matching TRBD1. In germline, CDR1 is SGHDN, CDR2 FVKESK. The CDR3 is 15 residues long. V lost 11 bases, J lost 2 bases, and 12 bases stayed unmatched. Written as DNA, the CDR3 is TGTGCCTTGAACCGCCCGGGACAGGGTAACACTGAAGCTTTCTTT. Amino acids: CALNRPGQGNTEAFF. Drawing the rest from reference TRBV14 and TRBJ1-1, the complete variable domain is EAGVTQFPSHSVIEKGQTVTLRCDPISGHDNLYWYRRVMGKEIKFLLHFVKESKQDESGMPNNRFLAERTGGTYSTLKVQPAELEDSGVYFCALNRPGQGNTEAFFGQGTRLTVV.

This clonotype was picked up many times. The genes are TRBV29-1 and TRBJ2-3; D gene ambiguous. The CDR3 contains 11 residues. V lost 2 bases and J 7 bases, leaving 7 bases between the germline ends. Germline CDR1 reads SQVTM; CDR2 reads ANQGSEA. The CDR3 reads CSVEIAYTQYF. The CDR3 region has the DNA TGCAGCGTTGAAATTGCATATACGCAGTATTTT.